The 25 T cell receptor beta chains below were found in one sample sequenced in a study of regulatory T cells in long-lasting Graves disease. Documented time point: persistent/refractory GD, antithyroid drugs over 5 years with positive TRAb. The authors made the TCR library using RNA they extracted from PBMCs. To make TCR beta libraries, researchers used iRepertoire HTBI primers and Arm-PCR of CDR3 regions. One entry per CDR3 protein, called by TCRdb with MiXCR from the multiplex PCR reads. The profile shows about 460,000 distinct CDR3 sequences, 20% to 25% of them singletons. This material consisted of peripheral blood mononuclear cells (PBMCs), taken when the disease was refractory, from a patient treated with antithyroid drugs. The receptors were sampled from a female donor with Graves disease.

The rearrangement uses TRBV7-9 and TRBJ1-4; 7 nucleotides line up with TRBD1. The length of the CDR3 is 14 residues. The J segment lost 3 bases and the V segment lost 4 bases, leaving 2 bases of the junction unmatched. CDR1 is SEHNR and CDR2 is FQNEAQ in the germline V gene (reference sequence). The CDR3: CASSSGGSNEKLFF. CDR3 DNA: TGTGCCAGCAGCTCAGGGGGATCTAATGAAAAACTGTTTTTT.

The rearrangement uses TRBV11-3 and TRBJ2-5; 9 nucleotides align to TRBD2. The CDR3 length is 16 residues. Germline trimming cut 1 base from V and 3 bases from J; bases unmatched to any gene: 6. The germline V gene encodes CDR1 SGHNT and CDR2 YENEEA. Written as DNA, the CDR3 is TGTGCCAGCAGCTTAGGGGTAGCGGGAGTGAAAGAGACCCAGTACTTC. This translates into CASSLGVAGVKETQYF.

This clonotype was seen repeatedly, ten times or more. The chain has TRBV7-2 and TRBJ1-2; 9 bases match TRBD1. The germline V gene has CDR1 SGHTA and CDR2 FQGNSA. CDR3 length: 15 amino acids. The V gene end was trimmed by 4 bases and the J gene end by 5 bases; junction bases not matched to a gene: 8. The CDR3 region is CASSSLRDRVYGYTF. The CDR3 DNA reads as TGTGCCAGCAGCTCCCTGCGGGACAGGGTATATGGCTACACCTTC.

The V and J genes are TRBV6-5 and TRBJ1-2; the D is unclear. Germline V gives CDR1 MNHEY, CDR2 SVGAGI. The CDR3 covers 14 residues. Trimming pared 0 bases from V and 6 bases from J, leaving 11 bases between. The CDR3 bases are TGTGCCAGCAGTTACTCGATTCCCCCGAATGGCTACACCTTC. Translation: CASSYSIPPNGYTF.

The chain couples TRBV20-1 to TRBJ1-5; a possible D gene is TRBD1 (5 bases). The V gene lost 6 bases and the J gene lost 9 bases, with 18 bases spanning the gap. Germline CDR1 is DFQATT and CDR2 is SNEGSKA (reference sequence). The CDR3 totals 13 residues. Here the CDR3 reads CSAAGTSGLPQHF. CDR3 nucleotide sequence: TGCAGTGCAGCTGGGACCTCGGGTTTGCCCCAGCATTTT.

This clonotype was recorded a few times. The J gene is TRBJ2-7, the V gene TRBV5-1; 8 bases align to TRBD2. CDR3 length: 14 amino acids. Germline CDR1 reads SGHRS; CDR2 reads YFSETQ. V dropped 5 bases and J dropped 4; count of bases not matched to a gene: 8. The CDR3 DNA reads as TGCGCCAGCAGGTCACCTCGGGGGGGGTACGAGCAGTACTTC. Its translation: CASRSPRGGYEQYF.

This clonotype was detected many times. The rearrangement uses TRBV24-1 and TRBJ1-1; D perhaps matches TRBD1 (6 bases). Looked up from germline, CDR1 is KGHDR and CDR2 is SFDVKD. V lost 3 bases and J lost 2, with 12 bases in between. The CDR3 sequence is 15 residues long. CDR3 nucleotide sequence: TGTGCCACCAGTGATGATAAAGGGGGAAACACTGAAGCTTTCTTT. Encoded protein: CATSDDKGGNTEAFF.

As concerns this clonotype: A far larger clone lies a single base away; this is likely a read error. The rearrangement uses TRBV28 and TRBJ2-2, with D unclear. The CDR3 runs to 16 residues. CDR1 is MDHEN and CDR2 is SYDVKM in the germline V gene. Trimming removed 2 bases at V and 3 bases at J, with 13 bases between. The CDR3 DNA reads TGTGCCAGCAGTTTAGGGTGGGCAGGAGACACCGGGGAGCTGTTTTTT. Its protein product is CASSLGWAGDTGELFF.

This clonotype occurred many times. This chain connects TRBV12-3 or TRBV12-4 to TRBJ1-2; 9 nucleotides match TRBD1. Unmatched junction bases numbered 8, after V lost 6 bases and J lost 3 bases. This CDR3 comprises 15 residues. The CDR3 reads CASSPGTGLDYGYTF. CDR3 bases: TGTGCCAGCAGCCCCGGGACAGGGCTGGACTATGGCTACACCTTC.

This clonotype was found a few times. This rearrangement joins TRBV5-1 to TRBJ2-1; 7 bases map to TRBD1. The V gene's germline CDR1 is SGHRS and CDR2 YFSETQ. J was trimmed by 2 bases and V by 0 bases; bases with no gene match: 5. CDR3 length equals 16 residues. The CDR3 DNA reads TGCGCCAGCAGCTTGGATGGGACAGCAACCTACAATGAGCAGTTCTTC. It encodes CASSLDGTATYNEQFF.

The J gene is TRBJ2-5, the V gene TRBV7-2, with TRBD2 matching 8 bases. V lost 6 bases, J lost 4 bases, and 10 bases stayed unmatched. This CDR3 has 15 residues. Germline CDR1 and CDR2: SGHTA and FQGNSA. CDR3 sequence: CASRGSREGGETQYF. For the CDR3, the DNA is TGTGCCAGCAGGGGGTCCCGGGAGGGCGGAGAGACCCAGTACTTC.

This clonotype was recorded at least ten times. This chain uses TRBV12-3 or TRBV12-4 with TRBJ1-2, with TRBD1 matching over 7 bases. This CDR3 is built from 13 residues. V was pared by 6 bases and J by 8 bases, with 9 bases of the junction left unmatched. CDR3 in amino acids: CASRRPGTAGYTF. In DNA form, the CDR3 reads TGTGCCAGCAGACGACCCGGGACAGCAGGCTACACCTTC.

This clonotype was counted at least ten times. The CDR3 here is CANRPLGGAYSYEQYF. CDR3 nucleotides: TGTGCCAACCGACCCCTGGGAGGGGCCTACTCCTACGAGCAGTACTTC. The rearrangement uses TRBV2 and TRBJ2-7; 7 nucleotides match TRBD2. V shed 10 bases, J shed 0 bases, and the junction held 15 bases outside the gene matches. This CDR3 has 16 amino acids. The germline CDR1 and CDR2 sequences are SNHLY and FYNNEI.

The chain links TRBV14 to TRBJ2-7; D gene uncertain. There are 16 residues in the CDR3. The germline V and J ends were trimmed by 1 base and 1 base, with 14 bases remaining between them. CDR1 is SGHDN, CDR2 FVKESK, per germline. CDR3 sequence (DNA): TGTGCCAGCAGCCAAGCCCGGGCAGGCGGATCCTACGAGCAGTACTTC. It codes for CASSQARAGGSYEQYF.

J is TRBJ1-2 and V is TRBV5-1; no definite D call. The CDR3 has 11 amino acids. V was trimmed by 4 bases and J by 8 bases, leaving 9 bases between them. Germline assignment: CDR1 SGHRS and CDR2 YFSETQ. CDR3 loop: CASSQRLGYTF. The CDR3 DNA sequence: TGCGCCAGCAGCCAGCGGTTGGGCTACACCTTC.

In its sample, this clonotype was seen a few times. The rearrangement joins TRBV6-1 to TRBJ1-1, with D possibly being TRBD1 (6 bases). This CDR3 contains 14 residues. Germline lookup yields CDR1 MNHNS and CDR2 SASEGT. V lost 6 bases, J lost 5 bases, and 16 bases lay in between. The CDR3 DNA reads as TGTGCCAGCAGACGCGGACAGCCACCTACTGAAGCTTTCTTT. Translating gives CASRRGQPPTEAFF.

This chain joins TRBV19 and TRBJ1-1; no clear D. Deletions cut 1 base from V and 2 bases from J, with 8 bases between. Looked up from germline, CDR1 is LNHDA and CDR2 is SQIVND (reference sequence). The CDR3 consists of 14 residues. The CDR3 is CASSIGGGNTEAFF. The DNA of the CDR3 is TGTGCCAGTAGTATAGGAGGAGGAAACACTGAAGCTTTCTTT. Full variable domain (outside the CDR3, taken from reference TRBV19 and TRBJ1-1): DGGITQSPKYLFRKEGQNVTLSCEQNLNHDAMYWYRQDPGQGLRLIYYSQIVNDFQKGDIAEGYSVSREKKESFPLTVTSAQKNPTAFYLCASSIGGGNTEAFFGQGTRLTVV.

The sample holds many counts of this clonotype. The rearrangement joins TRBV27 to TRBJ1-5, with 7 bases identical to TRBD1. The V and J ends lost 4 bases and 0 bases, in that order; junction bases with no gene match: 12. Germline values: CDR1 MNHEY, CDR2 SMNVEV (reference sequence). The CDR3 spans 18 residues. The CDR3 bases are TGTGCCAGCAGTTCGGGACAGCATGGGGTGTATAGCAATCAGCCCCAGCATTTT. This translates into CASSSGQHGVYSNQPQHF.

The chain carries TRBV11-3 and TRBJ2-7; 10 bases match TRBD2. The germline V gene has CDR1 SGHNT and CDR2 YENEEA. This CDR3 region has 15 residues. V lost 4 bases to trimming and J lost 2 bases; unmatched junction nucleotides: 5. Here the CDR3 reads CASSSLAGGTYEQYF. The CDR3, as DNA: TGTGCCAGCAGCTCCTTAGCGGGGGGCACCTACGAGCAGTACTTC.

In regard to this clonotype: Given a much more abundant clone one base away, this may be a read error. The V call is TRBV20-1, the J call TRBJ1-2, with D tentatively TRBD1 (5 bases). Germline V gene lookup returns CDR1 DFQATT and CDR2 SNEGSKA (reference sequence). The CDR3 length is 13 residues. The CDR3 loop is CSARGGTNYGYIF. The CDR3 DNA follows: TGCAGTGCTAGAGGGGGGACTAACTATGGCTACATCTTC.

This clonotype showed up just a few times. The gene calls are TRBV19 and TRBJ1-5; D unresolved. Germline V gene data show CDR1 as LNHDA and CDR2 as SQIVND (reference sequence). The ends were cut back, 1 base at V and 0 bases at J, with 7 bases in the middle. The CDR3 has 15 amino acids. CDR3 DNA sequence: TGTGCCAGTAGTATAGGATGGCTTAGCAATCAGCCCCAGCATTTT. This translates into CASSIGWLSNQPQHF.

In this sample, this clonotype turned up many times. The rearrangement joins TRBV28 to TRBJ1-5; D uncertain. Germline V gives CDR1 MDHEN, CDR2 SYDVKM. V was shortened by 6 bases and J by 1 base, with 13 bases between the two germline ends. The CDR3 spans 15 residues. Written as DNA, the CDR3 is TGTGCCAGCAGGGCATACGAAATGAGCAATCAGCCCCAGCATTTT. It specifies CASRAYEMSNQPQHF.

This chain uses TRBV6-1 with TRBJ1-1, with a tentative D call TRBD1 (5 bases). Trimming took off 11 bases at V and 1 base at J, with 14 bases between the two ends. Germline V lookup: CDR1 MNHNS, CDR2 SASEGT. This CDR3 spans 13 amino acids. The CDR3 region is CACPPGTNTEAFF. In DNA form, the CDR3 reads TGTGCCTGTCCCCCAGGGACGAACACTGAAGCTTTCTTT.

This clonotype has at least ten counts. This chain uses TRBV6-1 with TRBJ1-2, with D possibly matching TRBD1 (6 bases). V lost 6 bases to trimming and J lost 2 bases, with 7 bases between them. Germline lookup yields CDR1 MNHNS and CDR2 SASEGT. The CDR3 covers 12 residues. CDR3 residues: CASSDRNYGYTF. The CDR3, as DNA: TGTGCCAGCAGCGACAGGAACTATGGCTACACCTTC.

Turning to this clonotype: A read error may explain this, as a much larger clone is one base away. V is TRBV6-1 and J is TRBJ2-2; 7 bases line up with TRBD2. Germline V lookup: CDR1 MNHNS, CDR2 SASEGT. This CDR3 comprises 15 residues. The DNA of the CDR3 is TGTGCCAGCAGTGGGGAGGGCCCGAACACCAGGGAGCTGTTTTTT. Translated: CASSGEGPNTRELFF.